The 16 T cell receptor beta chains given below trace back to one sample, sequenced in a study of metastatic and nonmetastatic thyroid tumors (dated by TCRdb to about 2020). No patient had received any treatment before thyroid surgery. Libraries came from PCR. Instrument on record: Illumina HiSeq 4000. TCRdb reran the public reads through fastp at Q25 and MiXCR, keeping productive beta chains. The sample profile shows about 19,000 clones; more than 30% of them were found once. The ten largest clones take up more than 20% of the sample. Sample: tumor tissue. Receptor source: a female donor with papillary thyroid cancer or a benign thyroid nodule (not recorded which). Some clones in this sample may be carry-over from other donors' samples.

The CDR3 region has the DNA TGTGCCAGCAGCTTACAGGGGGAGACGAACACCGGGGAGCTGTTTTTT. Amino acid sequence: CASSLQGETNTGELFF. This chain links TRBV9 with TRBJ2-2, with TRBD1 identical over 8 bases. Germline V gene sequence: CDR1 SGDLS, CDR2 YYNGEE. V shed 4 bases, J shed 0 bases, and the junction held 5 bases outside the gene matches. CDR3 size: 16 residues.

J is TRBJ2-7 and V is TRBV10-3, with unresolved D. This CDR3 has 11 amino acids. Germline values: CDR1 ENHRY, CDR2 SYGVKD. The V end lost 8 bases, the J end lost 6 bases, and 11 bases lay between the germline ends. The CDR3 sequence: CAISGSREQYF. The CDR3, as DNA: TGTGCCATCTCGGGCTCGCGCGAGCAGTACTTC.

The chain employs TRBV2 and TRBJ2-2; D is uncertain. Germline-derived CDR1 and CDR2 are SNHLY and FYNNEI. Trimming took 1 base from V and 3 from J, leaving 3 bases between them. This CDR3 is 13 amino acids long. The CDR3 is CASSEVHTGELFF. In DNA form, the CDR3 reads TGTGCCAGCAGTGAAGTTCACACCGGGGAGCTGTTTTTT.

This clone has a handful of counts. The rearrangement joins TRBV12-3 or TRBV12-4 to TRBJ2-2; TRBD2 agrees at 15 bases. The CDR3 length is 18 residues. J lost 4 bases, V lost 3 bases, and 6 bases had no gene match. The CDR3 sequence is CASSFWGLAGGVTGELFF. For the CDR3, the DNA is TGTGCCAGCAGTTTTTGGGGACTAGCGGGAGGAGTCACCGGGGAGCTGTTTTTT.

The chain has TRBV19 and TRBJ1-2; D remains ambiguous. Germline assignment: CDR1 LNHDA and CDR2 SQIVND (reference sequence). The ends were cut back, 4 bases at V and 3 bases at J, with 18 bases in the middle. This CDR3 spans 16 amino acids. The CDR3, as DNA: TGTGCCAGTAGTACTTACAGACCGTCCGGTTACTATGGCTACACCTTC. Its protein is CASSTYRPSGYYGYTF.

The V gene is TRBV27, the J gene TRBJ1-2, with 12 bases fitting TRBD1. The germline V gene encodes CDR1 MNHEY and CDR2 SMNVEV (reference sequence). This CDR3 is built from 17 residues. Trimming at V came to 6 bases and at J to 6 bases, leaving 14 bases not matched to a gene. The CDR3 nucleotides are TGTGCCAGCAGAAGTATAGGCGGGACAGGGGGCTATGATGGCTACACCTTC. Its translation: CASRSIGGTGGYDGYTF.

The chain links TRBV12-3 or TRBV12-4 to TRBJ2-1; no firm D call. The CDR3 extends over 12 amino acids. Between the trimmed V and J ends, which lost 3 bases and 6 bases, there was a span of 6 bases. CDR3 sequence: CASSLILNEQFF. CDR3 nucleotides: TGTGCCAGCAGTTTGATCCTCAATGAGCAGTTCTTC.

The gene calls are TRBV4-1 and TRBJ1-6; D might be TRBD1 (5 bases). CDR1 MGHRA and CDR2 YSYEKL come from the germline V gene. The CDR3 loop spans 16 amino acids. Trimming pared 0 bases from V and 9 bases from J, leaving 15 bases between. CDR3 bases: TGCGCCAGCAGCCAAGATTGGGGGAAAGTGGGTTCACCCCTCCACTTT. This translates into CASSQDWGKVGSPLHF.

V usage is TRBV27 and J usage is TRBJ2-5, with D maybe TRBD2 (6 bases). Trimming stripped 6 bases from V and 5 bases from J, with 19 bases between. The CDR3 contains 15 residues. CDR1 is MNHEY, CDR2 SMNVEV, per germline (reference sequence). CDR3 sequence: CASSRRLARGETQYF. CDR3 DNA sequence: TGTGCCAGCAGCCGAAGACTGGCCCGGGGGGAGACCCAGTACTTC.

The rearrangement links TRBV6-2 or TRBV6-3 to TRBJ2-7; D unresolved. CDR1 is MNHEY, CDR2 SVGEGT, per germline. V was trimmed by 11 bases and J by 1 base, leaving 15 bases between them. The CDR3 is made up of 13 amino acids. In DNA form, the CDR3 reads TGTGCCCTCGCGGCTGGGCCGTCCTACGAGCAGTACTTC. This translates into CALAAGPSYEQYF.

This rearrangement joins TRBV6-1 to TRBJ2-1; 10 bases are shared with TRBD2. The CDR3 is 17 amino acids. Germline V CDR1 and CDR2: MNHNS, SASEGT. Germline trimming cut 6 bases from V and 1 base from J; bases unmatched to any gene: 9. CDR3 amino acids: CASSSNQAGGSYNEQFF. For the CDR3, the DNA is TGTGCCAGCAGCTCGAACCAAGCGGGAGGGTCCTACAATGAGCAGTTCTTC.

The chain carries TRBV28 and TRBJ2-7; 8 positions match TRBD1. This CDR3 has 15 residues. Trimming at V came to 6 bases and at J to 4 bases, leaving 11 bases not matched to a gene. CDR1 and CDR2 (germline): MDHEN, SYDVKM. The CDR3 DNA reads as TGTGCCAGCAGCCAGCGGACAGGGACCAATTACGAGCAGTACTTC. This gives the protein CASSQRTGTNYEQYF.

This chain connects TRBV9 to TRBJ2-7, with TRBD2 matching 8 bases. The CDR3 extends over 15 amino acids. The V gene's germline CDR1 is SGDLS and CDR2 YYNGEE. Trimming removed 4 bases from V and 0 bases from J; junction bases left unmatched: 6. CDR3 nucleotides: TGTGCCAGCAGCCCCCGAGGGACTAGCTCCTACGAGCAGTACTTC. It is translated as CASSPRGTSSYEQYF.

This clone was seen a handful of times. The V gene is TRBV6-1, the J gene TRBJ1-1; no definite D call. The germline V gene has CDR1 MNHNS and CDR2 SASEGT. This CDR3 is 16 amino acids long. V was clipped by 5 bases and J by 4 bases, with 20 bases between them. Here the CDR3 DNA reads TGTGCCAGCAGTTCAACGGGCCGGGGAGGTGGCACTGAAGCTTTCTTT. Its protein is CASSSTGRGGGTEAFF.

This clone was detected a few times. The chain is built from TRBV7-3 and TRBJ2-7; the D is unclear. Trimming removed 4 bases from V and 6 bases from J, with 7 bases in between. Germline CDR1 reads SGHTA; CDR2 reads FQGTGA. The CDR3 totals 11 residues. The DNA of the CDR3 is TGTGCCAGCAGCTCCGAAGGCGAGCAGTACTTC. It translates to CASSSEGEQYF.

The V call is TRBV6-1, the J call TRBJ1-3; D possibly corresponds to TRBD1 (5 bases). With 7 bases removed from V and 2 bases from J, the gap between germline ends came to 15 bases. The CDR3 has 15 amino acids. The germline V gene has CDR1 MNHNS and CDR2 SASEGT. Here the CDR3 DNA reads TGTGCCAGCATCAGACAGCGGGGGGCTGGAAACACCATATATTTT. Protein: CASIRQRGAGNTIYF.